This passage covers 12 T cell receptor beta chains from one sample sequenced in a study of OX40 agonist ivuxolimab in advanced cancers. Libraries were prepared by immunoSEQ multiplex PCR; TCRdb keeps only in-frame clonotypes and omits some of them. The data contain about 35,000 clones, more than 60% of them singletons. The material was CD4+ or CD8+ T cells sorted from blood, obtained in a trial of the OX40 agonist ivuxolimab. The receptors come from an adult with an advanced solid tumor such as melanoma, head and neck, liver or kidney cancer.

The V and J genes are TRBV6-1 and TRBJ1-5; 7 nucleotides match TRBD1. Germline V CDR1 and CDR2: MNHNS, SASEGT. CDR3 length: 14 amino acids. J lost 4 bases, V lost 4 bases, and 4 bases had no gene match. The CDR3 coding sequence is TGTGCCAGCAGTGGGGGACAGTTAAATCAGCCCCAGCATTTT. The encoded protein is CASSGGQLNQPQHF.

This clone showed up just a few times. The chain links TRBV27 to TRBJ1-6; TRBD1 agrees at 10 bases. Trimming cost V 5 bases and J 3 bases; bases outside gene matches: 10. The CDR3 length is 18 residues. Per germline, CDR1 MNHEY and CDR2 SMNVEV (reference sequence). CDR3 protein: CASSPEGGQGIYNSPLHF. DNA of the CDR3: TGTGCCAGCAGTCCCGAAGGGGGACAGGGGATCTATAATTCACCCCTCCACTTT.

The V and J genes are TRBV9 and TRBJ2-3; 7 bases align to TRBD1. CDR1 is SGDLS, CDR2 YYNGEE, per germline. The CDR3 spans 15 residues. V was pared by 2 bases and J by 0 bases, with 3 bases of the junction left unmatched. The CDR3 loop reads CASSVRGFSTDTQYF. The CDR3, as DNA: TGTGCCAGCAGCGTCAGGGGGTTTAGCACAGATACGCAGTATTTT.

V and J are TRBV28 and TRBJ1-2; D not certain. The CDR3 has 13 residues. Germline V CDR1 and CDR2: MDHEN, SYDVKM. Trimming cost V 3 bases and J 3 bases, with 8 bases left between them. CDR3 protein: CASSFKVHYGYTF. The DNA of the CDR3 is TGTGCCAGCAGTTTCAAGGTCCACTATGGCTACACCTTC.

This clone was observed a single time. J is TRBJ2-1 and V is TRBV5-6; possibly TRBD1 for D (6 bases). Germline CDR1 reads SGHDT; CDR2 reads YYEEEE. The CDR3 loop spans 16 amino acids. Trimming pared 1 base from V and 6 bases from J, leaving 17 bases between. The CDR3 sequence is CASSLWLTGISNEQFF. As DNA, the CDR3 is TGTGCCAGCAGCTTGTGGTTAACAGGGATCAGCAATGAGCAGTTCTTC.

The gene calls are TRBV20-1 and TRBJ2-5; D is unclear. Germline V gene lookup returns CDR1 DFQATT and CDR2 SNEGSKA (reference sequence). The CDR3 sequence is 11 residues long. V lost 1 base and J 4 bases, leaving 4 bases between the germline ends. This chain's CDR3 is CSARAGETQYF. CDR3 sequence (DNA): TGCAGTGCTAGAGCCGGAGAGACCCAGTACTTC.

The chain is built from TRBV10-2 and TRBJ1-4, with D possibly matching TRBD1 (6 bases). With 3 bases removed from V and 8 bases from J, the gap between germline ends came to 22 bases. CDR1 is WSHSY, CDR2 SAAADI, per germline. The CDR3 has 17 amino acids. The CDR3 spells CASSELYLQGVSEKLFF. Written as DNA, the CDR3 is TGCGCCAGCAGTGAACTTTACTTACAGGGCGTTTCGGAAAAACTGTTTTTT.

The V and J genes are TRBV6-5 and TRBJ2-1, with D unresolved. CDR3 size: 12 residues. Germline assignment: CDR1 MNHEY and CDR2 SVGAGI. Trimming removed 0 bases at V and 8 bases at J, with 5 bases between. In nucleotides, the CDR3 is TGTGCCAGCAGTTACTCTGGCCATGAGCAGTTCTTC. Its translation: CASSYSGHEQFF.

The chain has TRBV19 and TRBJ2-3; the D is unclear. Deletions cut 6 bases from V and 3 bases from J, with 13 bases between. From germline, CDR1 is LNHDA and CDR2 SQIVND (reference sequence). The CDR3 has 14 residues. The CDR3 bases are TGTGCCAGTAGGTCCCATCGCCCAACAGATACGCAGTATTTT. Its protein is CASRSHRPTDTQYF.

This clone was seen a few times. The chain uses TRBV6-1 and TRBJ1-2; D gene ambiguous. Looked up from germline, CDR1 is MNHNS and CDR2 is SASEGT. The CDR3 covers 13 residues. Trimming removed 7 bases from V and 4 bases from J, with 13 bases in between. The CDR3 spells CASIWGMGYGYTF. Written as DNA, the CDR3 is TGTGCCAGCATATGGGGAATGGGCTATGGCTACACCTTC.

This clone was counted only a few times. The chain carries TRBV5-1 and TRBJ2-7; no clear D gene. CDR1 is SGHRS, CDR2 YFSETQ, per germline. The CDR3 length is 14 residues. V was cut by 3 bases and J by 0 bases, with 10 bases left in between. The CDR3 DNA is TGCGCCAGCAGCTATCTTGCTTACTCCTACGAGCAGTACTTC. Amino acids: CASSYLAYSYEQYF.

The chain links TRBV9 to TRBJ1-1; D is unresolved. The CDR3 runs 15 residues. The V gene's germline CDR1 is SGDLS and CDR2 YYNGEE. V was trimmed by 0 bases and J by 0 bases, leaving 9 bases between them. The CDR3, as DNA: TGTGCCAGCAGCGTAGATTTGGGTTTGAACACTGAAGCTTTCTTT. Translation: CASSVDLGLNTEAFF.